Each of the 3 T cell receptor beta chains below was sequenced from the same sample in a study of CD8 T cells in Susac syndrome. cDNA came from roughly 0.47 to 1 ug RNA primed by random hexamers. TCRdb reprocessed the immunoSEQ multiplex PCR reads with MiXCR, giving one entry per CDR3 protein. The sample records under 200,000 distinct CDR3 sequences, 90% to 95% being singletons. The sequencing sample was made of CD8+ T cells from PBMCs. The receptors originated from a human donor with multiple sclerosis.

V is TRBV12-5 and J is TRBJ2-4; no firm D call. V lost 2 bases, J lost 7 bases, and 9 bases lay in between. This CDR3 is 13 amino acids long. Germline lookup yields CDR1 LGHNT and CDR2 FRNRAP. The CDR3 nucleotides are TGTGCTAGTGGTTTGCTCTCGACTAACATTCAGTACTTC. It translates to CASGLLSTNIQYF.

The V and J genes are TRBV6-5 and TRBJ2-1; D is ambiguous. CDR1 and CDR2 from the germline V gene are MNHEY and SVGAGI. V lost 3 bases, J lost 6 bases, and 9 bases lay in between. The CDR3 consists of 13 residues. CDR3 sequence reads: CASSYPLTNEQFF. CDR3 sequence (DNA): TGTGCCAGCAGTTATCCCCTAACCAATGAGCAGTTCTTC.

The rearrangement uses TRBV27 and TRBJ2-7; 9 bases match TRBD1. Trimming removed 8 bases from V and 2 bases from J; junction bases left unmatched: 4. Germline values: CDR1 MNHEY, CDR2 SMNVEV (reference sequence). The CDR3 has 13 residues. DNA for the CDR3: TGTGCCAGCGGGACAGGGTACACCTACGAGCAGTACTTC. Amino acid sequence: CASGTGYTYEQYF.